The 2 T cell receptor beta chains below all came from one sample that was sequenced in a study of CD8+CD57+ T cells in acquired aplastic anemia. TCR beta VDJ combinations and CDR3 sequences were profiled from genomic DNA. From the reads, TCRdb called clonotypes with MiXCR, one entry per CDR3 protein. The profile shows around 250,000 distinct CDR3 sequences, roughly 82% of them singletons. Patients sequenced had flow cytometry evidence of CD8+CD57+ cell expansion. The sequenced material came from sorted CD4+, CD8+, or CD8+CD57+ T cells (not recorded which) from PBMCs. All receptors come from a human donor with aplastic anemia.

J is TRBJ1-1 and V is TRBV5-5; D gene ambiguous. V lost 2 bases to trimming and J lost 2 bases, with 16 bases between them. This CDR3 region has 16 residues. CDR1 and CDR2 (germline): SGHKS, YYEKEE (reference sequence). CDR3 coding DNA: TGTGCCAGCAGCTTAGATACCGTCCCGGCCAACACTGAAGCTTTCTTT. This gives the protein CASSLDTVPANTEAFF.

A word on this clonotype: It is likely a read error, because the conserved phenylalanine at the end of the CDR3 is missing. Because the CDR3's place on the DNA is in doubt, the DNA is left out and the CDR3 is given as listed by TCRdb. The CDR3 sequence: CASGDGGTDTKYFVS. V gene TRBV2 combines with J gene TRBJ2-1; the D call in the table, TRBD1, was not verified against the DNA. Including both end residues, the CDR3 is 15 amino acids long. Germline lookup yields CDR1 SNHLY and CDR2 FYNNEI.